The rows below give T cell receptor beta chains drawn from one sample of a study of shared clonotypes between healthy human individuals. Only in-frame clones appear in the TCRdb table, and some are missing; sequencing was by immunoSEQ multiplex PCR. The data show 2,500,000 or so clones, under 95% seen once. Sequences were obtained from naive CD4+ T cells from PBMCs. The receptors were sampled from a man younger than 30 in good health. Some clones in this sample may be carry-over from other donors' samples. Both conserved end residues are part of each CDR3. Each record gives: V gene, CDR3 protein.

V gene: TRBV28; CDR3 protein: CASSDTGLQPQHF
V gene: TRBV7-3; CDR3 protein: CASSDTGTSGRRDSDTQYF
V gene: TRBV5-1; CDR3 protein: CASSIQGPRDTEAFF
V gene: TRBV10-3; CDR3 protein: CAISDGAAKNIQYF
V gene: TRBV28; CDR3 protein: CASSLSEQGSMNTEAFF
V gene: TRBV5-1; CDR3 protein: CASSLAGQGSPLHF
V gene: TRBV27; CDR3 protein: CASSPQGAKSPLHF
V gene: TRBV5-1; CDR3 protein: CASSDPTGAAGEQYF
V gene: TRBV28; CDR3 protein: CASSSLLRTGGYEQYF
V gene: TRBV5-1; CDR3 protein: CASSWGGTDNTGELFF
V gene: TRBV7-3; CDR3 protein: CASSFSANTGELFF
V gene: TRBV28; CDR3 protein: CASRDSVLYGYTF
V gene: TRBV4-3; CDR3 protein: CASSQDPRSGAEQYF
V gene: TRBV14; CDR3 protein: CASSHLTVNTEAFF
V gene: TRBV5-4; CDR3 protein: CASSPRGQAPFGELFF
V gene: TRBV2; CDR3 protein: CASGQYRGADTQYF
V gene: TRBV15; CDR3 protein: CATSRPSSGRGIYEQYF
V gene: TRBV4-1; CDR3 protein: CASSQRTGFAYGYTF
V gene: TRBV7-8; CDR3 protein: CASSFRGLKVSYNEQFF